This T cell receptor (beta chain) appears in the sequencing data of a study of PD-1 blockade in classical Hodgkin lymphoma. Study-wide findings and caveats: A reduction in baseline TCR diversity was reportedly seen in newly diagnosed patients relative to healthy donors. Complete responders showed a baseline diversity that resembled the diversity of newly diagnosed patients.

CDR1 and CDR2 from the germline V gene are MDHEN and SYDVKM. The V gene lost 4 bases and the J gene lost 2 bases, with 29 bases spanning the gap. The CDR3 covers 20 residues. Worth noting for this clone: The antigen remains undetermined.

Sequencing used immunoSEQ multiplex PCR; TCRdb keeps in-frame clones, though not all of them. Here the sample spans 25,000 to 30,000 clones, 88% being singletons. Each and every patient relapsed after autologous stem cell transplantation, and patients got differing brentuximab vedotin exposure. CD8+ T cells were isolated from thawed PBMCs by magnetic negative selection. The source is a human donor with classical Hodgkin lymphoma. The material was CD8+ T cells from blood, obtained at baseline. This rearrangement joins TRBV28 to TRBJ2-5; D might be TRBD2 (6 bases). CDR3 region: CASSSQRVWGVAIWQETQYF. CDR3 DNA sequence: TGTGCCAGCAGTTCCCAGCGGGTGTGGGGCGTCGCGATTTGGCAAGAGACCCAGTACTTC.